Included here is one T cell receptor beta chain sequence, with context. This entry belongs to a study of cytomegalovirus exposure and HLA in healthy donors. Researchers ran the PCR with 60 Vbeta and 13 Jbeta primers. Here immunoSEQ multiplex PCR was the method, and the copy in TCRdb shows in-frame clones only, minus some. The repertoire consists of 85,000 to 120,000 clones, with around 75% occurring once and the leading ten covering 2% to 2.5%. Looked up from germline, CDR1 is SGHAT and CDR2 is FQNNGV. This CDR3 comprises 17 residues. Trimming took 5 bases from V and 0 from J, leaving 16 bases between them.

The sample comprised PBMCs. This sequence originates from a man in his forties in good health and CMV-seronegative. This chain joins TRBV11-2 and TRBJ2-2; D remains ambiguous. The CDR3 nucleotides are TGTGCCAGCAGCCTGAGGCCCACCTTTTCGAACACCGGGGAGCTGTTTTTT. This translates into CASSLRPTFSNTGELFF.